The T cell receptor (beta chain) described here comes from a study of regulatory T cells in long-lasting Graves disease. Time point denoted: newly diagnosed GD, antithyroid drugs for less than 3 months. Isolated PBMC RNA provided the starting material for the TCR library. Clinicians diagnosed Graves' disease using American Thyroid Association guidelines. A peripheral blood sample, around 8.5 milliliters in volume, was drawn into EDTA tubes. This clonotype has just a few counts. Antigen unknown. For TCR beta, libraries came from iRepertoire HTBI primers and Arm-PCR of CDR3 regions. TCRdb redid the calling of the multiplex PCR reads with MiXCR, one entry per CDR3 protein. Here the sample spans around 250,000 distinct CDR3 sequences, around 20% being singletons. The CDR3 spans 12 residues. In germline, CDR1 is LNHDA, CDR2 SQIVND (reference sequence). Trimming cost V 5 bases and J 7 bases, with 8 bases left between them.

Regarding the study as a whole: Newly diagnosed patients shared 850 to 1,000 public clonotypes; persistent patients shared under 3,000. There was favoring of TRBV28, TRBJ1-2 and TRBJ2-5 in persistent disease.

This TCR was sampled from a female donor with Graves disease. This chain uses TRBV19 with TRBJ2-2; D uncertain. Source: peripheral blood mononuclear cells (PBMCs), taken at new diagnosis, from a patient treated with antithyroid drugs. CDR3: CASSSSGGELFF. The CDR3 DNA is TGTGCCAGTAGTTCCTCGGGCGGGGAGCTGTTTTTT.